The entry that follows covers one T cell receptor beta chain sequence. This entry comes from a study of blood T cell repertoires in COVID-19. The overall study: Samples representing acute and convalescent COVID-19 were sourced from the United States, Italy and Spain.

TCRdb's table, derived via immunoSEQ multiplex PCR, lists solely in-frame clones and lacks some. The sample comprises 52,000 or so clones, 85% to 90% of which are singletons, and around 8% rests with the top ten. Sequences were obtained from peripheral blood. The origin of this receptor is a man aged 55 to 70 with active COVID-19.

In nucleotides, the CDR3 is TGTGCCAGCGGGAGGGAAAGCTCCTACAATGAGCAGTTCTTC. Protein: CASGRESSYNEQFF. The chain uses TRBV2 and TRBJ2-1; TRBD2 matches 7 bases. Germline V lookup: CDR1 SNHLY, CDR2 FYNNEI. This CDR3 spans 14 amino acids. Unmatched junction bases numbered 4, after V lost 8 bases and J lost 0 bases.